This T cell receptor (beta chain) is from a study of graft-versus-host responses after intestinal transplantation. Across the whole study: Transplant recipients had multivisceral, liver-intestinal, or isolated intestinal grafts. For approximately three years after anti-thymocyte globulin induction, all recipients took tacrolimus and steroids. Findings and caveats of the study: GvH clones surfaced in recipient marrow, some emerging earlier in ileum or blood. Early after transplant, HvG declines were associated with peak levels of circulating GvH clones.

TCRdb keeps only in-frame clones here, not all; method: immunoSEQ multiplex PCR. The data contain about 120,000 clones, 93% of them singletons. From germline, CDR1 is SEHNR and CDR2 FQNEAQ (reference sequence). The CDR3 totals 13 residues. With 4 bases clipped from V and 0 bases from J, the junction kept 0 bases outside the gene matches. This clone is a singleton in its sample. Its cognate antigen is unknown. This TCR was sampled from a human donor who received an intestinal transplant. V and J are TRBV7-9 and TRBJ2-7; 7 bases align to TRBD1. This specimen consisted of unstimulated CD8+ T cells sorted from spleen or lymph node cells, obtained before intestinal transplant. CDR3 sequence reads: CASSWDSSYEQYF. The CDR3 region has the DNA TGTGCCAGCAGCTGGGACAGCTCCTACGAGCAGTACTTC.